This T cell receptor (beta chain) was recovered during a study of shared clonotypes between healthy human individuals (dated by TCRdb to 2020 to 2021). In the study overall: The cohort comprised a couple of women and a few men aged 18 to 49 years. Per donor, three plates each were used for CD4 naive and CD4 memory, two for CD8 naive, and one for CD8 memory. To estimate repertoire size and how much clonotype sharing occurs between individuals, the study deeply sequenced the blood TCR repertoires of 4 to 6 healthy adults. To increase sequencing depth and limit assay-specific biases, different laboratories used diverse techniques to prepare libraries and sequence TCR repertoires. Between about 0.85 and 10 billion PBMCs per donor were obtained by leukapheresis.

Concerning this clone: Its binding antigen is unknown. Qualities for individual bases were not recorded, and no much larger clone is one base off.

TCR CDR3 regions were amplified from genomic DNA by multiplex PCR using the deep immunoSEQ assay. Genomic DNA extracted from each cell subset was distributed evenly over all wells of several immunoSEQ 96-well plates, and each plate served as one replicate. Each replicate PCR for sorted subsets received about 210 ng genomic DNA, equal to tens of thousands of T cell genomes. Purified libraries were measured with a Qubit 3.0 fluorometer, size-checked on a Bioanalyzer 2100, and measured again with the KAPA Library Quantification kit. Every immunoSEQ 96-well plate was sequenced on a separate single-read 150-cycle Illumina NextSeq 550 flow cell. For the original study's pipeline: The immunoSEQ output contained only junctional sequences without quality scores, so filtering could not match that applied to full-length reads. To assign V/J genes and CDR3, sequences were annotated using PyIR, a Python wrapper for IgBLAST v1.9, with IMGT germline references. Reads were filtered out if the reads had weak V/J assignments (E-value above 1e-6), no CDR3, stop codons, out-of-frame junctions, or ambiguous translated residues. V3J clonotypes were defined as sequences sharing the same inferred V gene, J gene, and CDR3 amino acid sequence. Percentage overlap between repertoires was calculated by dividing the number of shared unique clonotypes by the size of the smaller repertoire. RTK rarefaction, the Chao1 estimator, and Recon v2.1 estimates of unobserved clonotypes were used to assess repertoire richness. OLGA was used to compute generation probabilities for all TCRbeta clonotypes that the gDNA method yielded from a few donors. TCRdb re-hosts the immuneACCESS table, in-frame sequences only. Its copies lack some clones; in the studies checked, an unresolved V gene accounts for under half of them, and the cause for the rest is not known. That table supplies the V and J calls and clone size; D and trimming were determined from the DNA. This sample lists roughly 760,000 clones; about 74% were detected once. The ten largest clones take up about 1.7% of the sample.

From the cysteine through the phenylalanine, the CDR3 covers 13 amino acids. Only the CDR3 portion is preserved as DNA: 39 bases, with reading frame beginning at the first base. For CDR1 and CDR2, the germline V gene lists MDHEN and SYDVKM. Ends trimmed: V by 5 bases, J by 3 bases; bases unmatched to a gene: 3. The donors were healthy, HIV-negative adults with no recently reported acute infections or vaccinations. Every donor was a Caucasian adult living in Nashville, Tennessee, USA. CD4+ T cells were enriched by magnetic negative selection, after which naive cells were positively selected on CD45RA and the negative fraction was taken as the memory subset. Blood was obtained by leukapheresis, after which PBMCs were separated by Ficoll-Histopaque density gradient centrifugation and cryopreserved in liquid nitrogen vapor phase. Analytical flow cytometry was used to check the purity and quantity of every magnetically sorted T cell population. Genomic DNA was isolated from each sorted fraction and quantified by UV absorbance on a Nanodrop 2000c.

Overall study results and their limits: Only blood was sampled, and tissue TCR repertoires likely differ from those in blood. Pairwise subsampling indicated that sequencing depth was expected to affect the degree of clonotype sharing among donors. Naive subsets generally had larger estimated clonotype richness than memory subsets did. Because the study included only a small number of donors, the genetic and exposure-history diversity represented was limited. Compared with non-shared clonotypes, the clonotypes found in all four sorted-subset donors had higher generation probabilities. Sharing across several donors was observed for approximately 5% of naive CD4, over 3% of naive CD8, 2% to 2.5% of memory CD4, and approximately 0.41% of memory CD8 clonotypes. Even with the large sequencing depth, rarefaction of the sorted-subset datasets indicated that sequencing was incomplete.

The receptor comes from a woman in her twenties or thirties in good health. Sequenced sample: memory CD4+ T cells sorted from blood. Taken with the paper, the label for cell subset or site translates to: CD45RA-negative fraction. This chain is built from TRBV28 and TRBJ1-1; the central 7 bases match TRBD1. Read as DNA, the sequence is TGTGCCAGCAGTCAGGGGGGGGACACTGAAGCTTTCTTT. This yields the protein CASSQGGDTEAFF.